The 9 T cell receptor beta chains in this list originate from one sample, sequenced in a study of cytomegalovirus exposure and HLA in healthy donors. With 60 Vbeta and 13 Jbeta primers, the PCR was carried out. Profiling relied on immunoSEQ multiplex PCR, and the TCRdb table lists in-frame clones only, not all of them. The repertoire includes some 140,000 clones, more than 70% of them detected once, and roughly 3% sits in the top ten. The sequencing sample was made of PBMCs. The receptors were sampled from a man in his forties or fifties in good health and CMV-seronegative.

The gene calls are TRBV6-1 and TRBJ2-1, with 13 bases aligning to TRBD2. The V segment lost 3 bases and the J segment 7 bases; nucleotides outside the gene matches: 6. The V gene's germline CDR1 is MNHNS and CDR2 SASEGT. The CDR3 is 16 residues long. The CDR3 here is CASSDGTSGNRNEQFF. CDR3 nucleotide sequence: TGTGCCAGCAGTGACGGGACTAGCGGGAATCGGAATGAGCAGTTCTTC.

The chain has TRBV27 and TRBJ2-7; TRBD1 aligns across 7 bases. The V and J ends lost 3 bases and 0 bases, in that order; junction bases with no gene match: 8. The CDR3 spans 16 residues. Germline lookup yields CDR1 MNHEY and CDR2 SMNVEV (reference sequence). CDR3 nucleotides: TGTGCCAGCAGTTTTTCTCGACAGGGCCCCTCCTACGAGCAGTACTTC. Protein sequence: CASSFSRQGPSYEQYF.

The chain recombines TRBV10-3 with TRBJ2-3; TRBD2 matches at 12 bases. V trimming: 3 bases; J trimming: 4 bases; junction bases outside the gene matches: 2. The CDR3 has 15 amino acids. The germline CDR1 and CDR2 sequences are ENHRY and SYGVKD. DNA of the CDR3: TGTGCCATCAGTGAACTAGCGGGAGGTTCAGATACGCAGTATTTT. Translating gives CAISELAGGSDTQYF.

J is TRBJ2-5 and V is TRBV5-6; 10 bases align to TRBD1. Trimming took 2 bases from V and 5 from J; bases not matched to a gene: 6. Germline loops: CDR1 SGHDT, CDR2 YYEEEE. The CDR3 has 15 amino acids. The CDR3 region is CASSFRTGGSETQYF. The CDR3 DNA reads TGTGCCAGCAGCTTTAGGACAGGGGGGTCGGAGACCCAGTACTTC.

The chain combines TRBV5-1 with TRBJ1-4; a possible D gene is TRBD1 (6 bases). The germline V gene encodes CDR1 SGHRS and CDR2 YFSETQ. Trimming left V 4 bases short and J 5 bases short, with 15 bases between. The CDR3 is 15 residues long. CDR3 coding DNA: TGCGCCAGCAGCCTGCCAGGGGTTGAGAATGAAAAACTGTTTTTT. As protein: CASSLPGVENEKLFF.

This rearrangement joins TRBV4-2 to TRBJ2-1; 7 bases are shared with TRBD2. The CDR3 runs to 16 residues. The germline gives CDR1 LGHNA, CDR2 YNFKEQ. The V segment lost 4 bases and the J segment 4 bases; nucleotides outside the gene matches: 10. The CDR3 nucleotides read TGTGCCAGCAGCCCAGCGGCTAGCGGTCATTACAATGAGCAGTTCTTC. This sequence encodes CASSPAASGHYNEQFF.

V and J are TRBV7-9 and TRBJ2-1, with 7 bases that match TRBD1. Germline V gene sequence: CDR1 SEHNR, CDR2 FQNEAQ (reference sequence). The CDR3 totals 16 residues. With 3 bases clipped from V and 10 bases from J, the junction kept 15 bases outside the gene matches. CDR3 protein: CASSFGTGVDRPEQFF. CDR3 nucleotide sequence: TGTGCCAGCAGCTTCGGAACAGGGGTAGATCGACCCGAGCAGTTCTTC.

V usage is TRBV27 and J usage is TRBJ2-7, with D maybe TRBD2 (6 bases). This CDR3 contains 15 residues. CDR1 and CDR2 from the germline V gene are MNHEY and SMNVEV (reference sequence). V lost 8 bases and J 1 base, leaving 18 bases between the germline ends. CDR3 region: CASRPRLEWSYEQYF. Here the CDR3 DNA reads TGTGCCAGCCGTCCGCGACTAGAATGGTCCTACGAGCAGTACTTC.

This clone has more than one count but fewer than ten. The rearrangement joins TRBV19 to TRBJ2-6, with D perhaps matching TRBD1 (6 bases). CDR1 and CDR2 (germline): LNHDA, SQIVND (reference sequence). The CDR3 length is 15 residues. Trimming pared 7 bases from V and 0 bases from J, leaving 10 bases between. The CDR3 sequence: CASIDRSSGANVLTF. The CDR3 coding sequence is TGTGCCAGTATCGACAGGAGCTCTGGGGCCAACGTCCTGACTTTC.